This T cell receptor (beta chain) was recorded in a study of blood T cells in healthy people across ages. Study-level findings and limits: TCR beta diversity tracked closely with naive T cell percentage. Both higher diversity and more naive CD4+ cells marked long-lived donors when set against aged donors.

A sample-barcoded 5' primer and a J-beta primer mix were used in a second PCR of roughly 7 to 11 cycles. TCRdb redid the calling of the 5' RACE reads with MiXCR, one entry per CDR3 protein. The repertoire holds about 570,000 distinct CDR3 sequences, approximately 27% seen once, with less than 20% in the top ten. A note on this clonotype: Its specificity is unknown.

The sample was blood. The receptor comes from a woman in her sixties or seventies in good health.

The CDR3 sequence: CSARPPGTGNTGELFF. CDR3 DNA: TGCAGTGCTAGGCCACCGGGGACAGGGAACACCGGGGAGCTGTTTTTT. The chain combines TRBV20-1 with TRBJ2-2; 8 positions match TRBD1. The CDR3 is made up of 16 amino acids. The germline V gene has CDR1 DFQATT and CDR2 SNEGSKA (reference sequence). The trim removed 3 bases at V and 1 base at J, leaving 7 bases unmatched.